One sample yielded the 5 T cell receptor beta chains listed below, sequenced in a study of yellow fever vaccine responses in identical twins. A single record per CDR3 protein comes from TCRdb applying MiXCR to the RT-PCR reads. The sample consists of over 3,000 distinct CDR3 sequences, around nine tenths of them appearing once. The sample in question was T cells from blood (PBMCs), unsorted or a sorted subset (not recorded which), obtained before or after yellow fever vaccination (not recorded which). These receptors came from a woman in her late teens or twenties who received the yellow fever vaccine.

Here the CDR3 reads CASSSDRGHEQYF. The CDR3, as DNA: TGCGCCAGCAGCTCGGACAGGGGCCACGAGCAGTACTTC. This chain links TRBV5-1 with TRBJ2-7, with 9 bases identical to TRBD1. The V and J ends lost 3 bases and 5 bases, in that order; junction bases with no gene match: 3. The CDR3 has 13 residues. Germline CDR1 and CDR2: SGHRS and YFSETQ.

This rearrangement joins TRBV30 to TRBJ1-1, with a possible D match to TRBD1 (5 bases). This CDR3 has 13 residues. Germline values: CDR1 GTSNPN, CDR2 SVGIG (reference sequence). Trimming shortened V by 0 bases and J by 6 bases, and 11 bases separated the two germline ends. Here the CDR3 reads CAWSVLAGPEAFF. The DNA for the CDR3 is TGTGCCTGGAGTGTACTGGCAGGGCCTGAAGCTTTCTTT.

The sample holds a few counts of this clonotype. The chain has TRBV11-2 and TRBJ1-5; D remains ambiguous. The CDR3 length is 13 residues. From germline, CDR1 is SGHAT and CDR2 FQNNGV. Between the trimmed V and J ends, which lost 1 base and 4 bases, there was a span of 5 bases. The CDR3: CASSLGQNQPQHF. In nucleotides, the CDR3 is TGTGCCAGCAGCTTAGGACAAAATCAGCCCCAGCATTTT.

The gene calls are TRBV28 and TRBJ1-1; D may be TRBD1 (5 bases). Looked up from germline, CDR1 is MDHEN and CDR2 is SYDVKM. Trimming left V 6 bases short and J 4 bases short, with 12 bases between. The CDR3 has 13 amino acids. For the CDR3, the DNA is TGTGCCAGCAGCCTTGGGGGGGGCACTGAAGCTTTCTTT. This codes for CASSLGGGTEAFF.

V usage is TRBV19 and J usage is TRBJ2-3, with D unclear. Germline V lookup: CDR1 LNHDA, CDR2 SQIVND (reference sequence). V was pared by 3 bases and J by 1 base, with 2 bases between. The CDR3 extends over 12 amino acids. The CDR3, as DNA: TGTGCCAGTAGTATGGGCACAGATACGCAGTATTTT. It specifies CASSMGTDTQYF.